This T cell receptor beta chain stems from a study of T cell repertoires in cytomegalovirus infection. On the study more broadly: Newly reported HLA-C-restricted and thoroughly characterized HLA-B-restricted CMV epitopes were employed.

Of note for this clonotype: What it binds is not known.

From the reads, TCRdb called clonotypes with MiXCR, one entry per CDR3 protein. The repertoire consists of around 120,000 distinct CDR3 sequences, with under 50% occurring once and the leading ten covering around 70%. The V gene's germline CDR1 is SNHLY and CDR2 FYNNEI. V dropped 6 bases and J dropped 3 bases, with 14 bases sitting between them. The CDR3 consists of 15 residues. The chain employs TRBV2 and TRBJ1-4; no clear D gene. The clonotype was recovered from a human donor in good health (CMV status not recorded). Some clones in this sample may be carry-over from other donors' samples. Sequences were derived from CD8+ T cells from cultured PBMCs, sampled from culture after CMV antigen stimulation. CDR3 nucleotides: TGTGCCAGCAGCCCTAAGACCTTGGCTAATGAAAAACTGTTTTTT. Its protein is CASSPKTLANEKLFF.